Presented here are 22 T cell receptor beta chains from one specimen sequenced in a study of T cell responses to AZD1222 COVID-19 vaccine. The data were produced by immunoSEQ multiplex PCR, yet TCRdb's version contains in-frame clones alone and is incomplete. In the table there are about 160,000 clones, under 95% of which are singletons. The source was peripheral blood, collected on day 0 of MenACWY control vaccination. These receptors originate from an adult in good health.

The chain combines TRBV18 with TRBJ1-1; D gene uncertain. Germline V lookup: CDR1 KGHSH, CDR2 LQKENI. CDR3 length equals 17 residues. Trimming cost V 0 bases and J 0 bases, with 14 bases left between them. The CDR3 loop reads CASSPPQPGAMNTEAFF. The DNA for the CDR3 is TGTGCCAGCTCACCACCGCAACCGGGCGCCATGAACACTGAAGCTTTCTTT.

The chain carries TRBV25-1 and TRBJ1-5; possible D gene TRBD1, 5 bases. The CDR3 is 13 residues long. V shed 8 bases and J shed 1 base, with 9 bases lying between them. CDR1 and CDR2 from the germline V gene are MGHDK and SYGVNS. CDR3 sequence (DNA): TGTGCCAGCGGCCGGGACAGCAATCAGCCCCAGCATTTT. This encodes CASGRDSNQPQHF.

CDR3 in DNA: TGTGCCAGCAGTCCAACGGGGGCCCTTGGGGTCACTGAAGCTTTCTTT. Encoded protein: CASSPTGALGVTEAFF. The V and J genes are TRBV28 and TRBJ1-1, with D perhaps matching TRBD1 (6 bases). This CDR3 is 16 amino acids long. Germline CDR1 MDHEN, CDR2 SYDVKM. The ends were cut back, 5 bases at V and 4 bases at J, with 20 bases in the middle.

This clone has just one count. V is TRBV5-8 and J is TRBJ1-1; D might be TRBD1 (5 bases). Trimming removed 5 bases at V and 3 bases at J, with 17 bases between. Germline CDR1 SGHTS, CDR2 YDEGEE. This CDR3 is 15 amino acids long. CDR3 sequence reads: CASRRGLLGDTEAFF. In DNA form, the CDR3 reads TGTGCCAGCAGGCGGGGCCTCTTGGGGGACACTGAAGCTTTCTTT.

The genes are TRBV10-3 and TRBJ1-2, with D possibly TRBD1 on 5 matching bases. Germline V gene data show CDR1 as ENHRY and CDR2 as SYGVKD. V dropped 6 bases and J dropped 4 bases, with 15 bases sitting between them. The CDR3 contains 14 residues. This CDR3 reads CAIRMNRTGYGYTF. CDR3 DNA: TGTGCCATCAGAATGAACAGGACTGGCTATGGCTACACCTTC.

The V and J genes are TRBV4-3 and TRBJ2-3; D perhaps matches TRBD2 (6 bases). The V end lost 0 bases, the J end lost 1 base, and 17 bases lay between the germline ends. CDR1 and CDR2 (germline): LGHNA, YSLEER. The CDR3 sequence is 18 residues long. DNA of the CDR3: TGCGCCAGCAGCCAAGATGGGGTTAGCGGTTGGGGCACAGATACGCAGTATTTT. As protein: CASSQDGVSGWGTDTQYF.

The chain couples TRBV6-5 to TRBJ2-7; TRBD2 agrees at 12 bases. The CDR3 contains 15 residues. Losses at the gene ends were 6 bases for V and 3 bases for J; bases not matched to a gene: 6. Germline CDR1 and CDR2: MNHEY and SVGAGI. The CDR3 here is CASRPRLAGVYEQYF. In nucleotides, the CDR3 is TGTGCCAGCAGGCCCAGACTAGCGGGAGTCTACGAGCAGTACTTC.

CDR3 coding DNA: TGCGCCAGCAGCGGACAGGGAGTAGGTGTCCCTGAAGCTTTCTTT. Translated: CASSGQGVGVPEAFF. The chain is built from TRBV5-1 and TRBJ1-1, with TRBD1 matching over 8 bases. The ends lost 4 bases at V and 6 bases at J; junction bases unmatched: 11. This CDR3 has 15 residues. The germline V gene has CDR1 SGHRS and CDR2 YFSETQ.

This chain joins TRBV15 and TRBJ1-3; D not certain. Deletions cut 1 base from V and 8 bases from J, with 15 bases between. Germline CDR1 LNHNV, CDR2 YYDKDF (reference sequence). This CDR3 spans 15 amino acids. The CDR3 region is CATSRGVFAGDTIYF. The CDR3 bases are TGTGCCACCAGCAGAGGGGTGTTTGCCGGGGACACCATATATTTT.

The chain is built from TRBV30 and TRBJ2-1; D remains ambiguous. V was shortened by 0 bases and J by 8 bases, with 8 bases between the two germline ends. The CDR3 is made up of 12 amino acids. Germline lookup yields CDR1 GTSNPN and CDR2 SVGIG (reference sequence). The CDR3 loop is CAWSVKYHEQFF. DNA of the CDR3: TGTGCCTGGAGTGTTAAATACCATGAGCAGTTCTTC.

The chain couples TRBV5-6 to TRBJ1-2; D not resolved. The CDR3 totals 13 residues. V lost 0 bases, J lost 7 bases, and 10 bases lay in between. The germline gives CDR1 SGHDT, CDR2 YYEEEE. The CDR3 nucleotides read TGTGCCAGCAGCTTGGTGGGAGTGGGTGGCTACACCTTC. Encoded protein: CASSLVGVGGYTF.

V usage is TRBV5-4 and J usage is TRBJ2-5, with D possibly matching TRBD1 (6 bases). V was pared by 0 bases and J by 3 bases, with 9 bases between. CDR3 length: 14 amino acids. In germline, CDR1 is SGHNT, CDR2 YYREEE (reference sequence). CDR3 in amino acids: CASSLAGGEETQYF. CDR3 in DNA: TGTGCCAGCAGCTTGGCTGGGGGCGAAGAGACCCAGTACTTC.

The V call is TRBV19, the J call TRBJ1-4; 8 bases line up with TRBD1. J was trimmed by 4 bases and V by 9 bases; bases with no gene match: 10. The length of the CDR3 is 15 residues. Germline CDR1 is LNHDA and CDR2 is SQIVND (reference sequence). The CDR3, as DNA: TGTGCCAGCGGAAACAGGGGGACCTATAATGAAAAACTGTTTTTT. The encoded protein is CASGNRGTYNEKLFF. Using reference TRBV19 and TRBJ1-4 for the parts outside the CDR3, the full variable domain is DGGITQSPKYLFRKEGQNVTLSCEQNLNHDAMYWYRQDPGQGLRLIYYSQIVNDFQKGDIAEGYSVSREKKESFPLTVTSAQKNPTAFYLCASGNRGTYNEKLFFGSGTQLSVL.

The chain recombines TRBV9 with TRBJ2-7, with D perhaps matching TRBD1 (6 bases). Germline CDR1 and CDR2: SGDLS and YYNGEE. The CDR3 consists of 15 residues. The ends were cut back, 2 bases at V and 9 bases at J, with 21 bases in the middle. CDR3 region: CASSVGDTSLTGQYF. CDR3 sequence (DNA): TGTGCCAGCAGCGTTGGGGACACATCCCTTACTGGGCAGTACTTC.

The chain has TRBV2 and TRBJ1-4; 10 bases agree with TRBD1. Germline V lookup: CDR1 SNHLY, CDR2 FYNNEI. Trimming at V came to 6 bases and at J to 5 bases, leaving 3 bases not matched to a gene. This CDR3 has 14 amino acids. CDR3: CASSEDRGNEKLFF. The CDR3 nucleotides read TGTGCCAGCAGCGAGGACAGGGGGAATGAAAAACTGTTTTTT.

J is TRBJ1-3 and V is TRBV5-1; D might be TRBD1 (5 bases). This CDR3 comprises 13 residues. V lost 4 bases and J 7 bases, leaving 12 bases between the germline ends. Germline V gene data show CDR1 as SGHRS and CDR2 as YFSETQ. The CDR3 loop reads CASSPERGNTIYF. In DNA form, the CDR3 reads TGCGCCAGCAGCCCGGAGAGGGGCAACACCATATATTTT.

This clone appeared once. This rearrangement joins TRBV6-1 to TRBJ2-7, with 7 bases lining up with TRBD1. V was pared by 1 base and J by 2 bases, with 2 bases of the junction left unmatched. This CDR3 spans 14 amino acids. Germline CDR1 reads MNHNS; CDR2 reads SASEGT. The CDR3 sequence is CASSEGDRPYEQYF. The CDR3 DNA reads TGTGCCAGCAGTGAAGGGGACAGACCCTACGAGCAGTACTTC.

Worth noting for this clone: One junction end disagrees with the germline gene, perhaps due to a read error. The chain links TRBV6-5 to TRBJ2-1; TRBD2 agrees at 9 bases. Germline CDR1 MNHEY, CDR2 SVGAGI. CDR3 size: 12 residues. The DNA of the CDR3 is TGTGCCAGCACCTCACCCGGGACTAGCACGATCTTC. It is translated as CASTSPGTSTIF.

This rearrangement joins TRBV7-8 to TRBJ1-2; D unclear. Germline V lookup: CDR1 SGHVS, CDR2 FQNEAQ. The CDR3 sequence is 13 residues long. The V and J ends lost 5 bases and 8 bases respectively, with 15 bases between them. For the CDR3, the DNA is TGTGCCAGCAGCAAACGGGCCGGCGGGGGCTACACCTTC. Its protein is CASSKRAGGGYTF.

The J gene is TRBJ2-1, the V gene TRBV9; D ambiguous. CDR3 length equals 10 residues. Germline assignment: CDR1 SGDLS and CDR2 YYNGEE. V was pared by 0 bases and J by 9 bases, with 1 base between. The CDR3 region has the DNA TGTGCCAGCAGCGTAGTTGAGCAGTTCTTC. This encodes CASSVVEQFF. Full variable domain (rest looked up from reference TRBV9 and TRBJ2-1): DSGVTQTPKHLITATGQRVTLRCSPRSGDLSVYWYQQSLDQGLQFLIQYYNGEERAKGNILERFSAQQFPDLHSELNLSSLELGDSALYFCASSVVEQFFGPGTRLTVL.

This clone was detected only a few times. CDR3 amino acids: CASSQDNGPSYEQYF. Here the CDR3 DNA reads TGCGCCAGCAGCCAAGATAACGGACCCTCCTACGAGCAGTACTTC. This chain links TRBV4-3 with TRBJ2-7; D is unresolved. The CDR3 totals 15 residues. The V gene's germline CDR1 is LGHNA and CDR2 YSLEER. V was shortened by 0 bases and J by 0 bases, with 9 bases between the two germline ends.

The rearrangement links TRBV4-1 to TRBJ1-3; D is undetermined. From germline, CDR1 is MGHRA and CDR2 YSYEKL. The ends were cut back, 0 bases at V and 0 bases at J, with 15 bases in the middle. This CDR3 contains 18 residues. The CDR3 bases are TGCGCCAGCAGCCAAGATCCCCCAGCAGGCCGCTCTGGAAACACCATATATTTT. It encodes CASSQDPPAGRSGNTIYF.